This note documents a single T cell receptor (beta chain) sequence. This sample was included in a study of blood T cell repertoires in COVID-19. Across the whole study: Spain, Italy and the United States supplied samples that represented acute and convalescent COVID-19. The cDNA or gDNA used as material had been derived from T cells, B-cell-depleted T cells, or PBMCs.

Trimming took 4 bases from V and 8 from J, leaving 15 bases between them. The CDR3 sequence is 14 residues long. Germline V gene sequence: CDR1 SGHDT, CDR2 YYEEEE. In the authors' workflow: Reference gene primer amplification gave nucleated cell count estimates. Sequencing used immunoSEQ multiplex PCR; TCRdb keeps in-frame clones, though not all of them. The V and J calls and clone size come from that table; D and trimming were worked out from the DNA. Among roughly 87,000 clones listed, 70% to 90% were seen once. Sequencing used peripheral blood. This sequence originates from a man in his forties with acute or convalescent COVID-19. The chain has TRBV5-6 and TRBJ1-4; D uncertain. Written as DNA, the CDR3 is TGTGCCAGCAGCGCCGGGAGGGTAAGGGAAAAACTGTTTTTT. Amino acids: CASSAGRVREKLFF.